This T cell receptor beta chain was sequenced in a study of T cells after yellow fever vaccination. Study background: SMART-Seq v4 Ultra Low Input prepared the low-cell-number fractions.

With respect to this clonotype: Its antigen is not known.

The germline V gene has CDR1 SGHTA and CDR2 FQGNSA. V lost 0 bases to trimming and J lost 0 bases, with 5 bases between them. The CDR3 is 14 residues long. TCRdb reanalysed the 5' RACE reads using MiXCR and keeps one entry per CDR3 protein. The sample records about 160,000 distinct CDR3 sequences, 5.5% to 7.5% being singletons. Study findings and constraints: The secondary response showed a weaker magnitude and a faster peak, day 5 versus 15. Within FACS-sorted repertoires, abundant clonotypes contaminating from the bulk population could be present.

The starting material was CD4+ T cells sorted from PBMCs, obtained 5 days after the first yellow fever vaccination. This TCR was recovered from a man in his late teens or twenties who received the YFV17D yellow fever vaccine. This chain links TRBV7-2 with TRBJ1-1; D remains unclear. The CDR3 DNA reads TGTGCCAGCAGCTTAGCTTTCGTGAACACTGAAGCTTTCTTT. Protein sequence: CASSLAFVNTEAFF.